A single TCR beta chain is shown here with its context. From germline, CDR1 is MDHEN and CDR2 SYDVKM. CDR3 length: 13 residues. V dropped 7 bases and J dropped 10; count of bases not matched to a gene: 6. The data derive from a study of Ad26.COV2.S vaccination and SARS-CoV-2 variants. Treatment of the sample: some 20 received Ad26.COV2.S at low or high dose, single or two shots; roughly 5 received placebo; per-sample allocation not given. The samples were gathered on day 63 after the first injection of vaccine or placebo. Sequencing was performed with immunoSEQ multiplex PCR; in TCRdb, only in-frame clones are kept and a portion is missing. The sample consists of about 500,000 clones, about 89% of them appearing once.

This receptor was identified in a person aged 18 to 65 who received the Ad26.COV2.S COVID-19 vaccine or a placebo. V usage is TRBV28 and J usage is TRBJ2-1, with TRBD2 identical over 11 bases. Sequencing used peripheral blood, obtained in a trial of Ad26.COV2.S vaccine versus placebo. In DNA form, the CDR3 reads TGTGCCAGCATGTTGACTAGCGGGGAGGAGCAGTTCTTC. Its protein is CASMLTSGEEQFF.